This TCR beta chain derives from a study of early T cells in non-severe SARS-CoV-2 infection. Each CDR3 protein is one row after TCRdb ran MiXCR on the 5' RACE reads. Counted here are approximately 50,000 distinct CDR3 sequences, 7% to 8% occurring once; the ten biggest clones make up 5% to 6.5%. The V end was cut by 4 bases, the J end by 1 base, with 13 bases between. This CDR3 spans 15 amino acids. CDR1 is LGHDT, CDR2 YNNKEL, per germline (reference sequence). This clonotype was seen repeatedly, ten times or more. This clonotype was obtained from an adult who was a healthcare worker with PCR-confirmed SARS-CoV-2 infection or an uninfected control (not recorded which). Sample: whole blood. V is TRBV3-1 and J is TRBJ1-1; no reliable D call. The CDR3 reads CASSLSMRANTEAFF. CDR3 bases: TGTGCCAGCAGCCTTAGTATGAGGGCGAACACTGAAGCTTTCTTT.